The subject of this entry is one TCR beta chain. TCR beta CDR3 regions were amplified from RNA transcripts. TCR CDR3 regions were first amplified by RT-PCR with HTBI primers. TCRdb analysed the multiplex PCR reads with MiXCR anew, one entry per CDR3 protein. The profile shows some 560,000 distinct CDR3 sequences, less than 15% of them singletons. The sample belongs to a study of T cells in Graves' hyperthyroidism and ophthalmopathy. Germline loops: CDR1 SGHAT, CDR2 FQNNGV. Trimming pared 5 bases from V and 10 bases from J, leaving 15 bases between. CDR3 length: 13 residues. The receptor was derived from a woman between 40 and 50 years old with Graves' hyperthyroidism. The source material was blood. This sequence joins TRBV11-2 and TRBJ2-1; D perhaps matches TRBD2 (6 bases). The CDR3 nucleotides read TGTGCCAGCAGCATCCGGGACTTAAGGGAGCAGTTCTTC. It specifies CASSIRDLREQFF.